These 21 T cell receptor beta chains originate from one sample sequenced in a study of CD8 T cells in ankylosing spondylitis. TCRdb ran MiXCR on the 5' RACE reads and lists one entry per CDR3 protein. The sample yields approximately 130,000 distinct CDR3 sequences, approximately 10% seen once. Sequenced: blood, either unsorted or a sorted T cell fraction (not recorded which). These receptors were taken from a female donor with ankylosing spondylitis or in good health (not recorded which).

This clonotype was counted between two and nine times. CDR3 in DNA: TGTGCCAGCGGCCTTAGGGTATCGAATGGCTACACCTTC. Protein: CASGLRVSNGYTF. The chain combines TRBV7-2 with TRBJ1-2; D gene ambiguous. CDR1 and CDR2 (germline): SGHTA, FQGNSA. The CDR3 contains 13 residues. V lost 8 bases to trimming and J lost 6 bases, with 16 bases between them.

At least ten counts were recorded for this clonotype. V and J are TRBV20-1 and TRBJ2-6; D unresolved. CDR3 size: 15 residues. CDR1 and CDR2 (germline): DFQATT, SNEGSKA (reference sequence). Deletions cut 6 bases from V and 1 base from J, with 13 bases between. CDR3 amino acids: CSAVRLASGANVLTF. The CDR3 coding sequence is TGCAGTGCGGTTCGACTTGCGTCTGGGGCCAACGTCCTGACTTTC.

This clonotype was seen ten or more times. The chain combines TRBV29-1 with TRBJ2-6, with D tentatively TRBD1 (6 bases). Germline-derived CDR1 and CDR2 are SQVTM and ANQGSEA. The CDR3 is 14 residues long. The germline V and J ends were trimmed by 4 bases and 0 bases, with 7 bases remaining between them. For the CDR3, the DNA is TGCAGCGTTGGGACAGACTCTGGGGCCAACGTCCTGACTTTC. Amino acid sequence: CSVGTDSGANVLTF.

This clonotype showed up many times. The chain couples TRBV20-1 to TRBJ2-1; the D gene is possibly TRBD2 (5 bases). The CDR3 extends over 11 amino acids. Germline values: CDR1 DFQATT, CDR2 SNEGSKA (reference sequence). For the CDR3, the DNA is TGCAGAGTGGACCGGAGGAATGAGCAGTTCTTC. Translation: CRVDRRNEQFF.

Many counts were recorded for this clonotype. CDR3 nucleotide sequence: TGTGCCTGTTCCGGGACGGTGAGCACAGATACGCAGTATTTT. It is translated as CACSGTVSTDTQYF. The V gene is TRBV3-1, the J gene TRBJ2-3; D is tentatively TRBD1 or TRBD2 (5 bases each). Trimming shortened V by 11 bases and J by 0 bases, and 15 bases separated the two germline ends. Per the germline V gene, CDR1 is LGHDT and CDR2 is YNNKEL (reference sequence). This CDR3 contains 14 residues.

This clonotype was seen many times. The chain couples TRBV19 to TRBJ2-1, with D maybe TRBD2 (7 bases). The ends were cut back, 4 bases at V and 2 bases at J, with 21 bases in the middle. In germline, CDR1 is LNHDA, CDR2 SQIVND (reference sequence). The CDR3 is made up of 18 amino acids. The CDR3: CASSKGGSSGSTYNEQFF. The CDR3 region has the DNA TGTGCCAGTAGTAAGGGGGGGTCTAGCGGCTCTACCTACAATGAGCAGTTCTTC.

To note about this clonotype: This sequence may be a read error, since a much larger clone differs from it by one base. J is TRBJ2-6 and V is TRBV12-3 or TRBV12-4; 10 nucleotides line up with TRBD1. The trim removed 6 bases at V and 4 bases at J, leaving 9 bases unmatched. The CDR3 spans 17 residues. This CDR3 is CASRWDRGPSGANVLTF. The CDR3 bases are TGTGCCAGCAGATGGGACAGGGGACCCTCAGGGGCCAACGTCCTGACTTTC.

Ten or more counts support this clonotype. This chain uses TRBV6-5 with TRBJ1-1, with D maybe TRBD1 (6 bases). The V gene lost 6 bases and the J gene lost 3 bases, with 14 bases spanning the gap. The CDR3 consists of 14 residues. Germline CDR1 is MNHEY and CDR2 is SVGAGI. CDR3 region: CASRYGGAYTEAFF. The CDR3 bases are TGTGCCAGCAGATATGGGGGCGCCTACACTGAAGCTTTCTTT.

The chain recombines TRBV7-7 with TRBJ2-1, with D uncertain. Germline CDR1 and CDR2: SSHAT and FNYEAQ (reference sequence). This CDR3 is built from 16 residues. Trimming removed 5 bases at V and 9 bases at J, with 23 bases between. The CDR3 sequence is CASSLDPDSFLAEQFF. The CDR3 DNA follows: TGTGCCAGCAGCCTTGATCCAGATTCTTTTCTCGCTGAGCAGTTCTTC.

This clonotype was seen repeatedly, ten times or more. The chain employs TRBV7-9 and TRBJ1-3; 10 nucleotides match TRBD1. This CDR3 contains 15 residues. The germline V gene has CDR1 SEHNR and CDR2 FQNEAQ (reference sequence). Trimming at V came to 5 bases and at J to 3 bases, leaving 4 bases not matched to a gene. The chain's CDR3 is CASSRGQGIGNTIYF. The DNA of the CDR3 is TGTGCCAGCAGCCGGGGACAGGGGATTGGAAACACCATATATTTT.

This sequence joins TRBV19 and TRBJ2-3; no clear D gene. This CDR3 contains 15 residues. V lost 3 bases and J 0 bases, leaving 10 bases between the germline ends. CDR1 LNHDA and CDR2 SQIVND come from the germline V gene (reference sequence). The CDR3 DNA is TGTGCCAGTAGTATGTGGCAGGCTAGCACAGATACGCAGTATTTT. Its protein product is CASSMWQASTDTQYF.

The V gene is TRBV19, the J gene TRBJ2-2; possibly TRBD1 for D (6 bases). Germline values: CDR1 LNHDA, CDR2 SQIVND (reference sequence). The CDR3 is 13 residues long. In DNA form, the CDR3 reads TGTGTCGCCAGTAAGGGGGTTACCGGGGAGCTGTTTTTT. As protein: CVASKGVTGELFF.

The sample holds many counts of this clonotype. CDR3 amino acids: CASSQDIAGVWNEQFF. The CDR3 DNA follows: TGTGCCAGCAGCCAAGATATAGCGGGGGTGTGGAATGAGCAGTTCTTC. The V and J genes are TRBV3-1 and TRBJ2-1; 9 bases are a match to TRBD2. Germline V gene sequence: CDR1 LGHDT, CDR2 YNNKEL (reference sequence). CDR3 length: 16 amino acids. Losses at the gene ends were 0 bases for V and 7 bases for J; bases not matched to a gene: 7.

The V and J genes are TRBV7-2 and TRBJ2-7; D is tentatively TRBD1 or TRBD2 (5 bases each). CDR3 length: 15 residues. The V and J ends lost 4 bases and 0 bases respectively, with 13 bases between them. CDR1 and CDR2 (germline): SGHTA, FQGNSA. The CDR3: CASSSQGETSYEQYF. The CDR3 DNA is TGTGCCAGCAGCTCCCAGGGAGAGACCTCCTACGAGCAGTACTTC.

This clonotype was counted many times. This CDR3 is CASSARGASDRGEQYF. The DNA for the CDR3 is TGTGCCAGCAGCGCTAGGGGGGCAAGTGACAGGGGCGAGCAGTACTTC. V and J are TRBV11-2 and TRBJ2-7, with 8 nucleotides matching TRBD1. This CDR3 is 16 amino acids long. V shed 5 bases and J 6 bases; nucleotides not matched to a gene: 15. CDR1 and CDR2 from the germline V gene are SGHAT and FQNNGV.

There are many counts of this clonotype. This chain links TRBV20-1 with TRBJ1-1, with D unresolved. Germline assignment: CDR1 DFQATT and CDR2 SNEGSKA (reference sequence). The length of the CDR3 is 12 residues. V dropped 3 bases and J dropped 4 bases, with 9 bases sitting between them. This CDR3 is CSASRSGTEAFF. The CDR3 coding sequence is TGCAGTGCTAGTCGGTCGGGCACTGAAGCTTTCTTT.

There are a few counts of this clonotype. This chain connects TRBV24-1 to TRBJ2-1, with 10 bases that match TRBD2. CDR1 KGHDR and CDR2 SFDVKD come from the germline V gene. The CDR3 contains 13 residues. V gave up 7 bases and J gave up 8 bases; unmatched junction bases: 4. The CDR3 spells CATSTSGVYEQFF. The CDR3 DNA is TGTGCCACCAGCACTAGCGGGGTCTATGAGCAGTTCTTC.

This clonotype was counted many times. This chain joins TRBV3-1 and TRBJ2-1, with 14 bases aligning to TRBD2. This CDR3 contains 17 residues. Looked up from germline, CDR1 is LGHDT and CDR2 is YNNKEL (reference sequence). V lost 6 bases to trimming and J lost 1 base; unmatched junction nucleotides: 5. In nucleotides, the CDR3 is TGTGCCAGCAGTCTGACTAGCGGGAGGGGATCCTACAATGAGCAGTTCTTC. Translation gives CASSLTSGRGSYNEQFF.

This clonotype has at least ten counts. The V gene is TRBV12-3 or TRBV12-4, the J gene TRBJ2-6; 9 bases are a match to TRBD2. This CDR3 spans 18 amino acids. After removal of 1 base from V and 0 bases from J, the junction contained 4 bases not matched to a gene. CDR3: CASSLEIAGVSGANVLTF. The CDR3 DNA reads TGTGCCAGCAGTTTAGAGATAGCGGGAGTCTCTGGGGCCAACGTCCTGACTTTC.

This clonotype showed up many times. CDR3 amino acids: CSAQARVLYGYTF. The CDR3 bases are TGCAGTGCCCAGGCTAGGGTTTTGTATGGCTACACCTTC. This chain links TRBV20-1 with TRBJ1-2; D call uncertain. This CDR3 spans 13 amino acids. Germline CDR1 and CDR2: DFQATT and SNEGSKA (reference sequence). Trimming stripped 6 bases from V and 5 bases from J, with 16 bases between.

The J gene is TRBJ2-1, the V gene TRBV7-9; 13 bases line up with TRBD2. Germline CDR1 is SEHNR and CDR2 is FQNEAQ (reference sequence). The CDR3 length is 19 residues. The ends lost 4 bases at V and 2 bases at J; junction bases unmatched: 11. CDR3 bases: TGTGCCAGCAGCTCCGACGGGACTAGCGGGAAAGGGGCCTACAATGAGCAGTTCTTC. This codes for CASSSDGTSGKGAYNEQFF.